The subject of this entry is one TCR beta chain. Between the trimmed V and J ends, which lost 5 bases and 12 bases, there was a span of 13 bases. The germline V gene encodes CDR1 LNHNV and CDR2 YYDKDF (reference sequence). The CDR3 length is 11 residues. Breast cancer patients provided tissue from their axillary draining lymph nodes. This sample is part of a study of breast tumors, draining lymph nodes, adjacent tissues. TCRdb called the multiplex PCR reads again in MiXCR, with one record for every CDR3 protein. This sample has some 230,000 distinct CDR3 sequences; about 34% occur once, and the top ten carry approximately 3.3%.

The clonotype originates from a female donor with breast cancer. Some clones in this sample may be carry-over from other donors' samples. This chain uses TRBV15 with TRBJ1-2; D gene unclear. Sequencing used axillary lymph node tissue. The CDR3 protein is CATSATSGNTF. The CDR3 DNA is TGTGCCACCAGCGCAACCTCTGGAAACACCTTC.